The 8 T cell receptor beta chains presented below share a single source sample, sequenced in a study of T cell repertoires in cytomegalovirus infection. MiXCR, applied by TCRdb to the reads, yields one record per CDR3 protein. This sample carries some 900,000 distinct CDR3 sequences, 30% to 35% of them seen once, and the ten largest clones take 12%. No antigen is known for these receptors. The sample in question was cultured CD8+ T cells from PBMCs, obtained from culture after CMV antigen stimulation. Source of these receptors: a human donor in good health (CMV status not recorded). Some clones in this sample may be carry-over from other donors' samples.

This chain links TRBV27 with TRBJ1-2; 11 bases map to TRBD1. The CDR3 totals 21 residues. Germline V gene sequence: CDR1 MNHEY, CDR2 SMNVEV (reference sequence). Trimming removed 4 bases from V and 4 bases from J; junction bases left unmatched: 23. This CDR3 is CASSSSPFAGQGASRGYGYTF. The CDR3 DNA reads TGTGCCAGCAGTTCGAGCCCCTTCGCCGGACAGGGGGCGTCCCGGGGCTATGGCTACACCTTC.

This clonotype was picked up many times. The chain recombines TRBV6-2 or TRBV6-3 with TRBJ2-7; perhaps TRBD1 as D (6 bases). The germline V and J ends were trimmed by 0 bases and 2 bases, with 8 bases remaining between them. Germline assignment: CDR1 MNHEY and CDR2 SVGEGT. This CDR3 has 14 amino acids. The CDR3 nucleotides read TGTGCCAGCAGTTACTCTGGACAGCCCTACGAGCAGTACGTC. As protein: CASSYSGQPYEQYV.

This chain connects TRBV6-5 to TRBJ1-2; D remains ambiguous. Germline-derived CDR1 and CDR2 are MNHEY and SVGAGI. The CDR3 length is 13 residues. V lost 2 bases and J 4 bases, leaving 8 bases between the germline ends. DNA for the CDR3: TGTGCCAGCAGTTACGGAGGACCCTATGGCTACACCTTC. Its translation: CASSYGGPYGYTF.

CDR3 nucleotide sequence: TGTGCCAGCAGAACCCCAGCCGTGAACACTGAAGCTTTCTTT. Residues: CASRTPAVNTEAFF. V is TRBV6-1 and J is TRBJ1-1; no clear D. Germline CDR1 reads MNHNS; CDR2 reads SASEGT. V lost 6 bases to trimming and J lost 0 bases, with 11 bases between them. This CDR3 contains 14 residues.

This clonotype was seen only a few times. V and J are TRBV2 and TRBJ2-1, with TRBD1 matching over 7 bases. There are 14 residues in the CDR3. Germline loops: CDR1 SNHLY, CDR2 FYNNEI. V was pared by 10 bases and J by 1 base, with 7 bases of the junction left unmatched. CDR3 residues: CANTGESSYNEQFF. DNA for the CDR3: TGTGCCAATACAGGGGAAAGTTCCTACAATGAGCAGTTCTTC. Based on the CDR3 plus reference TRBV2 and TRBJ2-1, the full variable domain is EPEVTQTPSHQVTQMGQEVILRCVPISNHLYFYWYRQILGQKVEFLVSFYNNEISEKSEIFDDQFSVERPDGSNFTLKIRSTKLEDSAMYFCANTGESSYNEQFFGPGTRLTVL.

This rearrangement joins TRBV7-4 to TRBJ1-3; a weak D match, TRBD1 (6 bases). The V end lost 3 bases, the J end lost 2 bases, and 17 bases lay between the germline ends. The CDR3 is made up of 17 amino acids. Per the germline V gene, CDR1 is SGHVT and CDR2 is SQSDAQ. As DNA, the CDR3 is TGTGCCAGCAGCTTCTTTTACAGGGAGGCGACTGGAAACACCATATATTTT. Translating gives CASSFFYREATGNTIYF.

Only a few counts were recorded for this clonotype. This rearrangement joins TRBV9 to TRBJ1-2; 8 positions agree with TRBD1. The ends lost 3 bases at V and 7 bases at J; junction bases unmatched: 5. The CDR3 has 13 amino acids. In germline, CDR1 is SGDLS, CDR2 YYNGEE. CDR3 coding DNA: TGTGCCAGCAGCGCGACAGGGGAATTTGGCTACACCTTC. It specifies CASSATGEFGYTF.

A note on this clonotype: A much larger clone is a single base away; this may be a read error. V usage is TRBV6-1 and J usage is TRBJ1-1, with a weak D call TRBD1 (5 bases). The CDR3 totals 20 residues. Germline loops: CDR1 MNHNS, CDR2 SASEGT. CDR3 sequence: CTSSEAFVGGELGVNTEAFF. CDR3 nucleotides: TGTACCAGCAGTGAAGCTTTCGTAGGAGGGGAGTTGGGGGTGAACACTGAAGCTTTCTTT.